This paragraph covers one T cell receptor (beta chain) sequence. No antigen is known for it. Sequence at one end of the junction differs from germline and may be a read error. Libraries of naive CD8 T cells were generated from roughly 20,000 to 1,000,000 sorted cells, with 10%, 30% or 50% of the purified RNA used. Naive CD8 T cells, defined as CD8+CD4-CCR7+CD45RA+, were FACS-sorted into RLT Plus buffer on a BD FACSAria II. Around 10 TCR copies' worth of Jurkat RNA were spiked into about 20,000-1,000,000 naive CD8 T cell samples to test detection sensitivity. Enrichment of CD8 T cells was done with RosetteSep CD8+ T Cell Enrichment Cocktail plus Ficoll-Paque, and ACK red cell lysis came afterward. This entry belongs to a study of molecular identifiers for immune sequencing clone quantification (dated by TCRdb to between 2018 and 2020). About the study as a whole: In a replicate experiment, RNA from around 20,000 or 100,000 naive CD8 T cells was split into five aliquots, four of which were sequenced. The study was a methods study using CD8 T cells to benchmark molecular-identifier clustering-based TCR repertoire sequencing (MIDCIRS) and TCR RNA copy counting. The research as a whole found: Modeling estimated roughly 3 recovered TCR RNA copies per cell, compared with about ten by digital PCR, which implies 30% to 35% capture efficiency. When barcode sub-clustering was not used, chimeric consensus sequences inflated TCR diversity, with chimeras reaching as high as 47%. The sizes of highly expanded clones could end up underestimated when identical TCR molecules share a barcode. Spiked-in Jurkat TCR RNA equal to a single cell's worth was reported to be detectable even within 1,200,000 naive CD8 T cells. Clones above 20 RNA copies held over 97% of molecules in CMV-specific effector cells but under 1% in naive cells. The naive libraries included spiked-in Jurkat TCR RNA (about nine copies' worth), and this Jurkat TCR RNA is not part of the donor repertoire.

Libraries were prepared through PCR. The sequencer listed for this sample is NextSeq 500. Bulk TCR libraries were generated as previously described, with the TCR primers listed in Table S5 used. Total RNA was purified with the Qiagen AllPrep DNA/RNA kit. Reads from multiple sequencing runs of the same library were pooled before analysis. The authors processed their data as follows. Only reads with exact TCR constant sequence were kept, trimmed to 150 nt, and grouped by their 12-nt molecular barcodes. Within each barcode group, reads were sub-clustered at a 15% Levenshtein threshold, and quality-weighted consensus sequences were built per RNA molecule. Non-functional sequences were excluded, and lower-count sequences lying one edit away from another sequence were also excluded. Based on a fit of two negative binomial distributions, barcode sub-clusters having less than 20% of the maximum read count were discarded. Starting from the raw public reads, TCRdb applied fastp trimming at Q25, assembled clones with MiXCR and retained in-frame beta chains. All rows with the same CDR3 protein become a single entry with the most common DNA and genes. These V and J calls rely on TCRdb rather than the paper's analysis. The sample table contains under 600,000 distinct CDR3 sequences; only one count was recorded for around 23% of them. The ten largest clones take up 0.7% to 0.9% of the sample.

From the cysteine through the phenylalanine, the CDR3 covers 15 amino acids. Only the CDR3 portion is preserved as DNA: 45 bases, with reading frame beginning at the first base. CDR1 and CDR2, looked up from the germline V gene (reference sequence), are SEHNR and FQNEAQ. The sequence links TRBV7-9 to TRBJ2-6; the D assignment is uncertain and may be TRBD1 or TRBD2, with 5 bases supporting each. The sequenced sample consisted of naive CD8+ T cells from blood, with Jurkat cell RNA spiked in. The cell subset or site label for this specimen denotes: FACS-sorted CD8+CD4-CCR7+CD45RA+ naive T cells. The receptor comes from a human donor in good health. Some libraries in this study had Jurkat cell RNA spiked in. The CDR3 region has the sequence CTSSSGSSGANVLTF. The DNA reads TGTACCAGCAGTTCAGGGAGCTCTGGGGCCAACGTCCTGACTTTC. With all but the CDR3 taken from the reference TRBV7-9 and TRBJ2-6 genes, the full variable domain is: DTGVSQNPRHKITKRGQNVTFRCDPISEHNRLYWYRQTLGQGPEFLTYFQNEAQLEKSRLLSDRFSAERPKGSFSTLEIQRTEQGDSAMYLCTSSSGSSGANVLTFGAGSRLTVL.